The clone carrying this T cell receptor beta chain showed up just a few times. Its antigen remains unknown. The germline gene is not matched at one end of the junction; a read error may be the cause. TCR beta VDJ and CDR3 were profiled, and genomic DNA was the template. TCRdb re-derived calls from the reads in MiXCR, one entry per CDR3 protein. Of roughly 500,000 distinct CDR3 sequences in the sample, around a third were seen once. All sequencing subjects had displayed CD8+CD57+ cell expansion on flow cytometry. This specimen belongs to a study of CD8+CD57+ T cells in acquired aplastic anemia. Germline-derived CDR1 and CDR2 are SSHAT and FNYEAQ (reference sequence). The CDR3 loop spans 16 amino acids. Findings and caveats of the study: Patients and controls shared 25 to 30 CD8+ CDR3 sequences.

The source is a human donor with aplastic anemia. Sequenced input: sorted CD4+, CD8+, or CD8+CD57+ T cells (not recorded which) from PBMCs. J is TRBJ2-3 and V is TRBV7-7; 13 bases fit TRBD2. In DNA, the CDR3 is TGTGCTAGCAGCCGTGGGACTAGCGGGGGCACAGATACGCAGTATTTT. It yields the protein CASSRGTSGGTDTQYF.